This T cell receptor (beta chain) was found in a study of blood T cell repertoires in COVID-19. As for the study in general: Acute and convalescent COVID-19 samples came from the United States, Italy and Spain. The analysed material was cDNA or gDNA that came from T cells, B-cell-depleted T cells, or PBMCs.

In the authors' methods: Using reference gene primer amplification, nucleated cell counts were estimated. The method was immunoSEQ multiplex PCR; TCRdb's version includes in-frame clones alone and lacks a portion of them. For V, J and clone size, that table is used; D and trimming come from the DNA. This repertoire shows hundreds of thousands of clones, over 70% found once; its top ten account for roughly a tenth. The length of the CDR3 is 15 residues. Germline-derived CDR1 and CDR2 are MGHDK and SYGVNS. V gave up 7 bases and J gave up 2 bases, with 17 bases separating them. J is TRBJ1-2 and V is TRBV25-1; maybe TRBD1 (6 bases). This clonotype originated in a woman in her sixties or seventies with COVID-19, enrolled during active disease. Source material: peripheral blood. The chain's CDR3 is CASTPSQGTNYGYTF. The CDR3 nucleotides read TGTGCCAGCACCCCCTCTCAGGGGACGAACTATGGCTACACCTTC.